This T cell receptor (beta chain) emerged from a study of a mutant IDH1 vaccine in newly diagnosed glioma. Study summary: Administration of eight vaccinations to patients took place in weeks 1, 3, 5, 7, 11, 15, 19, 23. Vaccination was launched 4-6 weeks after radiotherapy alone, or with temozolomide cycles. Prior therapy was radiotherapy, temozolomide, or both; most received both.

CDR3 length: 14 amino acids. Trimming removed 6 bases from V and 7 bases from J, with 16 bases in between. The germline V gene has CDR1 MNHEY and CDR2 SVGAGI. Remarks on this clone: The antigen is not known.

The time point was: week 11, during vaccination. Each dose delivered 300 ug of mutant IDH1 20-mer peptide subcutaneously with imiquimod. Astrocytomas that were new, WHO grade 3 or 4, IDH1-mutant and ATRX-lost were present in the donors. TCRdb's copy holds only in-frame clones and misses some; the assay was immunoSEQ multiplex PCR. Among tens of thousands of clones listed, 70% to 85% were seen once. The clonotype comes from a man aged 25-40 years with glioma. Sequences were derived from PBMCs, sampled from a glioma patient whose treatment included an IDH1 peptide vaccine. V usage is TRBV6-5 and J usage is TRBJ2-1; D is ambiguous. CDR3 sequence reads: CASRPRRTPNEQFF. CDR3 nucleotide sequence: TGTGCCAGCAGACCCCGGCGCACCCCGAATGAGCAGTTCTTC.